Included here is one TCR beta chain sequence, with context. This sample is part of a study of blood T cell repertoires in COVID-19. The repertoire was sequenced with immunoSEQ multiplex PCR; TCRdb's copy has only in-frame clones and lacks some. The sample carries around 20,000 clones, about nine tenths recorded once. The sequenced sample consisted of peripheral blood. The TCR originated in a human donor in a cohort sampled during active COVID-19.

The CDR3 loop is CASSLRDRAANTIYF. CDR3 nucleotides: TGCGCCAGCAGCTTGAGGGACAGGGCGGCAAACACCATATATTTT. The chain combines TRBV5-1 with TRBJ1-3, with TRBD1 matching 9 bases. This CDR3 has 15 residues. Trimming removed 1 base from V and 6 bases from J; junction bases left unmatched: 5. Germline V gene data show CDR1 as SGHRS and CDR2 as YFSETQ.